The rows below give T cell receptor beta chains drawn from one sample of a study of T cells in localized non-small cell lung cancer. Repertoires were generated with immunoSEQ multiplex PCR, while TCRdb's copy carries only in-frame clones and drops some. The sample consists of 8,000 or so clones, approximately 95% of them appearing once. This sample comprised peripheral blood, obtained before any cancer treatment. The receptors originated from a woman aged 35-70 years with stage I lung adenocarcinoma. The CDR3 runs from the conserved cysteine through the conserved F or W. D genes are given only for firm matches. Size is omitted from some rows. Given values are once, few, many or a class for expanded clones.

-	14	-	TRBV5-8	TRBJ2-7	TGTGCCAGCAGCTTGGGGGGGCTAAGGTACGAGCAGTACTTC	CASSLGGLRYEQYF
-	11	-	TRBV29-1	TRBJ1-2	TGCAGCGTTAAGGGAGACTATGGCTACACCTTC	CSVKGDYGYTF
-	16	once	TRBV9	TRBJ1-3	TGTGCCAGCAGCGTAGAGGGGACCAGCTCTGGAAACACCATATATTTT	CASSVEGTSSGNTIYF
-	14	-	TRBV10-3	TRBJ1-3	TGTGCCATCCAGGAAGCCAGCTCTGGAAACACCATATATTTT	CAIQEASSGNTIYF
TRBD1	15	-	TRBV19	TRBJ1-2	TGTGCCAGTAGCGATACAGGGGGCGCCGGCTATGGCTACACCTTC	CASSDTGGAGYGYTF
-	12	-	TRBV11-2	TRBJ2-3	TGTGCCAGCAGCCTTCACACAGATACGCAGTATTTT	CASSLHTDTQYF
-	13	-	TRBV19	TRBJ2-3	TGTGCCAGTAGTATAGCTGCAACAGATACGCAGTATTTT	CASSIAATDTQYF
TRBD1	15	-	TRBV29-1	TRBJ2-2	TGCAGCGTATCACGGCCTACAGGGGGGACCGGGGAGCTGTTTTTT	CSVSRPTGGTGELFF
-	17	-	TRBV19	TRBJ2-6	TGTGCCAGTAGTATACTGGAGGGGGTAGCTGGGGCCAACGTCCTGACTTTC	CASSILEGVAGANVLTF
-	13	once	TRBV15	TRBJ2-3	TGTGCCACCAGCGGCTCTAGCACAGATACGCAGTATTTT	CATSGSSTDTQYF
TRBD1	16	-	TRBV11-2	TRBJ2-2	TGTGCCAGCAGCTCCCCGGGACAGGGGAACACCGGGGAGCTGTTTTTT	CASSSPGQGNTGELFF
TRBD1	14	-	TRBV5-1	TRBJ2-7	TGCGCCAGCAGCTTGGATGGACAGGGCTACGAGCAGTACTTC	CASSLDGQGYEQYF
-	13	-	TRBV29-1	TRBJ2-1	TGCAGCGTTGAAGTCTCAGGTGGCAATGAGCAGTTCTTC	CSVEVSGGNEQFF
TRBD1	15	-	TRBV10-3	TRBJ1-2	TGTGCCATCAGTGCCGGACAGGGAGGAACCGGTGGCTACACCTTC	CAISAGQGGTGGYTF
TRBD1	12	-	TRBV5-1	TRBJ2-1	TGCGCCAGCAGCTCCGAGGGGACAGTGCAGTTCTTC	CASSSEGTVQFF
-	16	few	TRBV7-6	TRBJ1-2	TGTGCCAGCAGCTTAGAAGGGTGGGACCCAGGGGATGGCTACACCTTC	CASSLEGWDPGDGYTF
-	12	-	TRBV29-1	TRBJ2-1	TGCAGCGTTGAAGTTGGCAGCCTTTCCCCCCTCTTC	CSVEVGSLSPLF
-	14	-	TRBV5-8	TRBJ1-4	TGTGCCAGCAGAAAGGGGTTGGGAAACGAAAAACTGTTTTTT	CASRKGLGNEKLFF
TRBD1	16	-	TRBV4-1	TRBJ1-4	TGCGCCAGCAGCCTACTCCAGGGGGCAACTAATGAAAAACTGTTTTTT	CASSLLQGATNEKLFF
TRBD2	15	-	TRBV5-6	TRBJ2-3	TGTGCCAGCAGCTGGGGCGGGGGGGCCGGTCTTACGCAGTATTTT	CASSWGGGAGLTQYF
-	13	-	TRBV7-9	TRBJ2-7	TGTGCCAGCAGCTTAGCCAGGGACTACGAGCAGTACTTC	CASSLARDYEQYF
TRBD2	15	-	TRBV4-1	TRBJ2-7	TGCGCCAGCAGCAATGGACTAGCGGGAGTGGGCGAGCAGTACTTC	CASSNGLAGVGEQYF
TRBD2	19	-	TRBV5-4	TRBJ2-2	TGTGCCAGCAGCGGTCCGGGACTAGCGGGGGGCTCGATCACCGGGGAGCTGTTTTTT	CASSGPGLAGGSITGELFF
-	15	-	TRBV29-1	TRBJ2-2	TGCAGCGTTGTATGGGGGTTCCTCAGGACCGGGGAGCTGTTTTTT	CSVVWGFLRTGELFF
-	15	-	TRBV14	TRBJ2-5	TGTGCCAGCAGCCAAAGGGGTGGAGGGCAAGAGACCCAGTACTTC	CASSQRGGGQETQYF
TRBD1	15	once	TRBV2	TRBJ2-7	TGTGCCAGCAGTGAATGGGACAGGCGCTCCTACGAGCAGTACTTC	CASSEWDRRSYEQYF